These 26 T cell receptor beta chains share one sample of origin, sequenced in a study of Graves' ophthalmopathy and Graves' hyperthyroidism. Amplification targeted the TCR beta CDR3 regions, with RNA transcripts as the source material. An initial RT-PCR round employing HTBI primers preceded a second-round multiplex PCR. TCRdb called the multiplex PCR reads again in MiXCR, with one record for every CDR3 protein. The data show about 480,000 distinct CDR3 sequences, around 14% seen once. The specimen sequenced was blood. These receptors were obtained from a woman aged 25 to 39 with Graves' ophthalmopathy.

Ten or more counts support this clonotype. The CDR3 DNA sequence: TGTGCCTGGGAGGGACTACCTTCCCCAGATACGCAGTATTTT. It encodes CAWEGLPSPDTQYF. V usage is TRBV30 and J usage is TRBJ2-3, with TRBD2 matching 7 bases. The germline V gene has CDR1 GTSNPN and CDR2 SVGIG (reference sequence). V dropped 5 bases and J dropped 4; count of bases not matched to a gene: 9. This CDR3 region has 14 residues.

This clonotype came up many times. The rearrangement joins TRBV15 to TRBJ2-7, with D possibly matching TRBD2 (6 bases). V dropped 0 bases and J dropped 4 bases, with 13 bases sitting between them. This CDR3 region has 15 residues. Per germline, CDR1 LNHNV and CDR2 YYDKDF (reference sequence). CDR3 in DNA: TGTGCCACCAGCAGAGACGGGGGTGAGGGGTACGAGCAGTACTTC. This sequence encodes CATSRDGGEGYEQYF.

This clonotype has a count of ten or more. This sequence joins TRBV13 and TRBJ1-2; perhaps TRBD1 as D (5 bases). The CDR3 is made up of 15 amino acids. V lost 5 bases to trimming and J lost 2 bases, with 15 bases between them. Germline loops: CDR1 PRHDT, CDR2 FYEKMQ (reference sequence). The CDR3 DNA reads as TGTGCCAGCAGCCTGGGAGGGGTTAACAACTATGGCTACACCTTC. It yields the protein CASSLGGVNNYGYTF.

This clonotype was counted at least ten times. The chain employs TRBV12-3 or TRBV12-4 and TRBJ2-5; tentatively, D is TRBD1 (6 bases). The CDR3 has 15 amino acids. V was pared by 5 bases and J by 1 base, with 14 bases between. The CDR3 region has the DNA TGTGCCAGCAGTACCTACAGGGAGTTCCAAGAGACCCAGTACTTC. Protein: CASSTYREFQETQYF.

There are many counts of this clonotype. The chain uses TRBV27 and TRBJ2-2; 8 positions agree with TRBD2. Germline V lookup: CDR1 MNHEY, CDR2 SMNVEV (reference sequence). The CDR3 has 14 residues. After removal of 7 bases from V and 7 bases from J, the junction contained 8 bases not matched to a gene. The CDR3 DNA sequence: TGTGCCAGCAAAGGACTAGCCCTGCACGGGGAGCTGTTTTTT. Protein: CASKGLALHGELFF.

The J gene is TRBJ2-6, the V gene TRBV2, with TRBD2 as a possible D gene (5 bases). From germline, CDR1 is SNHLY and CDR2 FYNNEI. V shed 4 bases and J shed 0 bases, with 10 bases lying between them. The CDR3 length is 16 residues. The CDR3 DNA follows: TGTGCCAGCAGTGGCCGGGGTATCTCTGGGGCCAACGTCCTGACTTTC. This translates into CASSGRGISGANVLTF. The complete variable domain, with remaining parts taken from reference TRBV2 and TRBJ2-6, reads EPEVTQTPSHQVTQMGQEVILRCVPISNHLYFYWYRQILGQKVEFLVSFYNNEISEKSEIFDDQFSVERPDGSNFTLKIRSTKLEDSAMYFCASSGRGISGANVLTFGAGSRLTVL.

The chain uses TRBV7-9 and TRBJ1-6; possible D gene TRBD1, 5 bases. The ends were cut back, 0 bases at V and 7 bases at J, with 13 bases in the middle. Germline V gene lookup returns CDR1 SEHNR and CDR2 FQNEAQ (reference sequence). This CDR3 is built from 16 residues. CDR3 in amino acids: CASSLAYRTQNSPLHF. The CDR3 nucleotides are TGTGCCAGCAGCTTAGCGTATCGGACACAAAATTCACCCCTCCACTTT. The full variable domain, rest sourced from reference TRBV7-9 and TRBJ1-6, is DTGVSQNPRHKITKRGQNVTFRCDPISEHNRLYWYRQTLGQGPEFLTYFQNEAQLEKSRLLSDRFSAERPKGSFSTLEIQRTEQGDSAMYLCASSLAYRTQNSPLHFGNGTRLTVT.

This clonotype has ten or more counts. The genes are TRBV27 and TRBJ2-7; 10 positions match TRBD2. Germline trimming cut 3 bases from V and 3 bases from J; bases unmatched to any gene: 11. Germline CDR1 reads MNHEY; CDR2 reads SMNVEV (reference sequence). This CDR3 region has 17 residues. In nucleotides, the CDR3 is TGTGCCAGCAGTTTTTCCCTAGCGGGAGTGGTCGGCTACGAGCAGTACTTC. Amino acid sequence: CASSFSLAGVVGYEQYF.

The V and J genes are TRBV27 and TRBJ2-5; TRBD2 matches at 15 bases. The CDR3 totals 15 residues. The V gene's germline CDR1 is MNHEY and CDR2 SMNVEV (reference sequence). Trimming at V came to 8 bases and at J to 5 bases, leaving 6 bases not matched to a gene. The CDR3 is CASRTSGGVGETQYF. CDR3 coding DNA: TGTGCCAGCCGGACTAGCGGGGGGGTAGGGGAGACCCAGTACTTC.

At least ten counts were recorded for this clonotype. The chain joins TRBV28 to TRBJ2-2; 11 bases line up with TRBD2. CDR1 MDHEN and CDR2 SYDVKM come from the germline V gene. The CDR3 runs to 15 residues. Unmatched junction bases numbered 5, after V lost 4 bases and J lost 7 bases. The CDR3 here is CASSSPGLADGELFF. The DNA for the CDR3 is TGTGCCAGCAGTTCCCCGGGACTAGCGGACGGGGAGCTGTTTTTT.

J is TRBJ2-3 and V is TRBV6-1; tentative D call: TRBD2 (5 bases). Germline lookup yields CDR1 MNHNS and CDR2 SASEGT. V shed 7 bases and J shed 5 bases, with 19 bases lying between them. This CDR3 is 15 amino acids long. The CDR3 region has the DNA TGTGCCAGCACGAACGCCGGGGAAAGTATAGATACGCAGTATTTT. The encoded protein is CASTNAGESIDTQYF.

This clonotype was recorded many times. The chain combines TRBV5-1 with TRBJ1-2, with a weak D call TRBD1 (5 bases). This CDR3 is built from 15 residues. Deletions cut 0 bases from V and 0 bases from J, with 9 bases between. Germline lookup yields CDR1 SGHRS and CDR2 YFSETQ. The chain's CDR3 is CASSLGDRANYGYTF. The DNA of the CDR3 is TGCGCCAGCAGCTTGGGCGACAGAGCTAACTATGGCTACACCTTC.

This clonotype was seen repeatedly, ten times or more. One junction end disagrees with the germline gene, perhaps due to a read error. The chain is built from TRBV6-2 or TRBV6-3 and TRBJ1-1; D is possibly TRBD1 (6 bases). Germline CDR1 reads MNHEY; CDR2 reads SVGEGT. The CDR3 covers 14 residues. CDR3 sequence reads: CASSYGGGPTEASF. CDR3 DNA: TGTGCCAGCAGTTACGGGGGGGGCCCCACTGAAGCTTCCTTT.

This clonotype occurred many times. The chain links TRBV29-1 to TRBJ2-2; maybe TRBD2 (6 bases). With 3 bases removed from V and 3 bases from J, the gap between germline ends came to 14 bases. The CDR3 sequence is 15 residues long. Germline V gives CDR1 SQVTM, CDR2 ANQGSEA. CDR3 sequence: CSVEKARGDTGELFF. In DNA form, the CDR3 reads TGCAGCGTTGAGAAAGCCCGCGGGGACACCGGGGAGCTGTTTTTT.

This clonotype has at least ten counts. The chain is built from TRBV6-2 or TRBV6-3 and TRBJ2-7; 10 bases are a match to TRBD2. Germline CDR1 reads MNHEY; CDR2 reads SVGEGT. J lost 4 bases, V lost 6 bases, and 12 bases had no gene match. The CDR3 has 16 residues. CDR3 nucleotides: TGTGCCAGCAGATACGGTACGGCTAGCGGGGGATACGAGCAGTACTTC. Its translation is CASRYGTASGGYEQYF.

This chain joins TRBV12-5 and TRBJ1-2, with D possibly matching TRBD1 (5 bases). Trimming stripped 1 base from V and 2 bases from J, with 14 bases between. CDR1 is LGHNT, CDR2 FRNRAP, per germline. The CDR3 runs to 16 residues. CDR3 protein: CASGLERRALNYGYTF. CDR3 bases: TGTGCTAGTGGTTTGGAACGCAGGGCCCTCAACTATGGCTACACCTTC.

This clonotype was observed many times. CDR3 amino acids: CAWSPGVNQPQHF. CDR3 DNA: TGTGCCTGGAGTCCCGGGGTCAATCAGCCCCAGCATTTT. The V gene is TRBV30, the J gene TRBJ1-5; D gene unclear. The CDR3 consists of 13 residues. From germline, CDR1 is GTSNPN and CDR2 SVGIG (reference sequence). With 2 bases removed from V and 3 bases from J, the gap between germline ends came to 8 bases.

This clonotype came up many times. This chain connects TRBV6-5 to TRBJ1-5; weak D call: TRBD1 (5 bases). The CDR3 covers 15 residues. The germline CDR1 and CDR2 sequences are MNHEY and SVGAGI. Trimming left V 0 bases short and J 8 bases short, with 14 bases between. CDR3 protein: CASSYSGGASEPQHF. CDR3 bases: TGTGCCAGCAGTTACTCGGGGGGAGCTTCGGAGCCCCAGCATTTT.

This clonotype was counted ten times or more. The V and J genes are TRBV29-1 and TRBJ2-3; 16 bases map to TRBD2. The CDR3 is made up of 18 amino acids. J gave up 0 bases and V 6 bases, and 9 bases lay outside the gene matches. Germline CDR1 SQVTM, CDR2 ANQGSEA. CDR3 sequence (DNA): TGCAGCGTCGGGGGACTAGCGGGAGGGCTAGGAAGCACAGATACGCAGTATTTT. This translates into CSVGGLAGGLGSTDTQYF.

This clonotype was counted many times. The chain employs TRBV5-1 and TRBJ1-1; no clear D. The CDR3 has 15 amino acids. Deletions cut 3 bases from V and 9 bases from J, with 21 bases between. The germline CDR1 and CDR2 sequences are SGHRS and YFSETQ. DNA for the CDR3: TGCGCCAGCAGCTCCAGAGCTCGGACGACCGGTAAAGCTTTCTTT. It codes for CASSSRARTTGKAFF.

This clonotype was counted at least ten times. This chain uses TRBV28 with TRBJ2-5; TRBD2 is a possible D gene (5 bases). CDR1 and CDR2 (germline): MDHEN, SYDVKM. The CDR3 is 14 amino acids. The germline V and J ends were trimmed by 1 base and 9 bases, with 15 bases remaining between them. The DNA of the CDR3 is TGTGCCAGCAGTTTATCGACCCGAGCCGGGGCCCAGTACTTC. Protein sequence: CASSLSTRAGAQYF.

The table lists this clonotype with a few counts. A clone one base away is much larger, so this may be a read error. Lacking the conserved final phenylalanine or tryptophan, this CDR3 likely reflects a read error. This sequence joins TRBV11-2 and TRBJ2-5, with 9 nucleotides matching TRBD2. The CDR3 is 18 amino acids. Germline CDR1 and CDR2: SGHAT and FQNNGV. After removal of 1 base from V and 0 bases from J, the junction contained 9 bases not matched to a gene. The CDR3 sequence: CASSLGRASGTYQETQYS. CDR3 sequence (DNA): TGTGCCAGCAGCTTAGGTCGGGCTAGCGGGACGTACCAAGAGACCCAGTACTCC.

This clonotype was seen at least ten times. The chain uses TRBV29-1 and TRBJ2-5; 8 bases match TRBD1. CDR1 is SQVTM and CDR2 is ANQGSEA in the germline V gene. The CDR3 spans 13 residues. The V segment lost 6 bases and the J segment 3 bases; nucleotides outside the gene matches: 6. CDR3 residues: CSVRTGLKETQYF. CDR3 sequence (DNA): TGCAGCGTCCGGACAGGGTTGAAAGAGACCCAGTACTTC.

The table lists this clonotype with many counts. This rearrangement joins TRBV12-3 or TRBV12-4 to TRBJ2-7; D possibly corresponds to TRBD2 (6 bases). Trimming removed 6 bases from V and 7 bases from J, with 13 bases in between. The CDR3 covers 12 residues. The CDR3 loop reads CASSPREREQYF. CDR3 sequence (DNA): TGTGCCAGCAGCCCCCGGGAGAGGGAGCAGTACTTC.

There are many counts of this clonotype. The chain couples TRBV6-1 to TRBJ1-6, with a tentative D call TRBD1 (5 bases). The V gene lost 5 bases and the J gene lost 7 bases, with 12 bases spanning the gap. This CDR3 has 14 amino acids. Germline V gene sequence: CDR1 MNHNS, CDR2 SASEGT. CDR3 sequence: CASSPWAGNSPLHF. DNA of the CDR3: TGTGCCAGCAGTCCCTGGGCAGGGAATTCACCCCTCCACTTT.

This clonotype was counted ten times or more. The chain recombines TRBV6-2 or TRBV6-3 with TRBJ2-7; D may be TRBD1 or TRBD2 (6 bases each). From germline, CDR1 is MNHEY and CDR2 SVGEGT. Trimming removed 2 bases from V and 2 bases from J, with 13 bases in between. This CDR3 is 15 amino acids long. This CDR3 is CASSYGGQRTYEQYF. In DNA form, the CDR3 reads TGTGCCAGCAGTTACGGGGGGCAAAGGACCTACGAGCAGTACTTC.